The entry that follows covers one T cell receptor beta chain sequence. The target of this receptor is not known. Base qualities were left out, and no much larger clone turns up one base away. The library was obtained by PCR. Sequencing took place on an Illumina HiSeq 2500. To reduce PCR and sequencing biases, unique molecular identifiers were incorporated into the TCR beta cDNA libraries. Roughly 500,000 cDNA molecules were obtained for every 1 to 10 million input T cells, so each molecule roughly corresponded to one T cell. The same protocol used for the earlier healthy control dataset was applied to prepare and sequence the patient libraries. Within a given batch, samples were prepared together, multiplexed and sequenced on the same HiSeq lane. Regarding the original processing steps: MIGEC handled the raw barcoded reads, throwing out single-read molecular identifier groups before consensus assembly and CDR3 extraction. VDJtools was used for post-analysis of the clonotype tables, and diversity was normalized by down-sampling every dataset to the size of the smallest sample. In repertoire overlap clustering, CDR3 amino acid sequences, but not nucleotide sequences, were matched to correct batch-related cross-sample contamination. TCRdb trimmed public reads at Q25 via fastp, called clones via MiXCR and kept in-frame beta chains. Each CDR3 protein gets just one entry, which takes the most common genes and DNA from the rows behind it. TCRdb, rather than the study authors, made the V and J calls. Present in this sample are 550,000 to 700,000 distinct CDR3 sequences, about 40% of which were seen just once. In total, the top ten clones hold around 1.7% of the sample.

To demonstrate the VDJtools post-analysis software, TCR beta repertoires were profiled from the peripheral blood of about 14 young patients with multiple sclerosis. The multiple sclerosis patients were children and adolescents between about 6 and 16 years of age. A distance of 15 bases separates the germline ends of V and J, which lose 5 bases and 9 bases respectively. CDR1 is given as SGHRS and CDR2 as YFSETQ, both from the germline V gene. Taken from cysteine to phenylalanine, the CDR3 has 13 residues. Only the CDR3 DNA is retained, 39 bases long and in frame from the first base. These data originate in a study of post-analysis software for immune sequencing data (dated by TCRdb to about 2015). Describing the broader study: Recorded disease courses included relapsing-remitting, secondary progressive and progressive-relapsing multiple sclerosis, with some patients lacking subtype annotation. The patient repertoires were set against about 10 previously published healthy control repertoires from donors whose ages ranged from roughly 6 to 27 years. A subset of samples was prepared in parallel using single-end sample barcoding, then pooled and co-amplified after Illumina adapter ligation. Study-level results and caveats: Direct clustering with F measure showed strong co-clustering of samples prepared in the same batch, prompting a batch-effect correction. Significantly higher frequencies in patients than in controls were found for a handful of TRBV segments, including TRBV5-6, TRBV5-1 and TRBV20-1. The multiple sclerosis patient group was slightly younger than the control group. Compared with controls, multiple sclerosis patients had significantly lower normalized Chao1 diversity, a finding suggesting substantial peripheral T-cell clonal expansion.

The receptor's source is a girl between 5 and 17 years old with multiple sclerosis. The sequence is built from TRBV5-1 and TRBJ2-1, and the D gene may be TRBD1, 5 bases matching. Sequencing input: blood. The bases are TGCGCCAGCAGTAGTCAGGGCATGAGTGAGCAGTTCTTC. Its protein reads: CASSSQGMSEQFF.